The present TCR beta chain was sequenced within a study of lymphopenia after photon versus proton radiotherapy. Study results and caveats: Authors raise, but do not show, better survival with proton therapy. After the lymphocyte nadir, photon-treated repertoires showed oligoclonal expansion, especially of CD8+ Temra cells.

In the case of this clone: What it recognizes is unknown.

Sequencing used immunoSEQ multiplex PCR; TCRdb keeps in-frame clones, though not all of them. The data show around 63,000 clones, around 87% seen once. Germline CDR1 reads MNHEY; CDR2 reads SMNVEV (reference sequence). This CDR3 comprises 11 residues. V shed 5 bases and J shed 5 bases, with 6 bases lying between them. This chain joins TRBV27 and TRBJ1-1; D remains unclear. The sequencing here drew on peripheral blood, taken from a patient treated with proton-based radiotherapy. This sequence was found in a man of 80 years or more with esophageal cancer. The CDR3 loop reads CASSGGTEAFF. CDR3 coding DNA: TGTGCCAGCAGTGGAGGGACTGAAGCTTTCTTT.